This is a list of T cell receptor beta chains from one sample in a study of control samples from healthy donors and cancer patients. The protocol was immunoSEQ multiplex PCR, while the TCRdb copy is restricted to in-frame clones and leaves out a portion. The repertoire holds more than 70,000 clones, with 94% as singletons. Sequenced input: blood. Receptor source: a woman aged 25 to 39 in good health. Both conserved end residues are part of each CDR3. A D gene is named only where the DNA matches it firmly. Only some rows state a clone size, as once, few, many or a class for expanded clones.

12	TRBV5-6	.	TRBJ1-2	.	CASSPRFGGYTF	TGTGCCAGCAGCCCCAGGTTTGGTGGCTACACCTTC
16	TRBV7-9	.	TRBJ1-2	.	CASSLDIRVHLYGYTF	TGTGCCAGCAGCTTAGACATCAGGGTTCATCTCTATGGCTACACCTTC
15	TRBV5-6	.	TRBJ2-1	TRBD1	CASSHDMDRGDEQFF	TGTGCCAGCAGCCACGACATGGACAGGGGTGATGAGCAGTTCTTC
14	TRBV7-3	.	TRBJ1-6	TRBD1	CASSWGQENSPLHF	TGTGCCAGCAGCTGGGGACAGGAGAATTCACCCCTCCACTTT
17	TRBV19	.	TRBJ1-5	.	CASSTESLWGNNQPQHF	TGTGCCAGTAGTACAGAATCGCTATGGGGGAACAATCAGCCCCAGCATTTT
14	TRBV25-1	.	TRBJ1-4	.	CASSEFGGARKLFF	TGTGCCAGCAGTGAATTCGGGGGCGCCCGAAAACTGTTTTTT
13	TRBV7-3	.	TRBJ1-6	.	CASSLNSNSPLHF	TGTGCCAGCAGCTTAAACAGCAATTCACCCCTCCACTTT
15	TRBV6-5	.	TRBJ1-6	TRBD1	CASGTATEYNSPLHF	TGTGCCAGCGGGACAGCGACCGAGTATAATTCACCCCTCCACTTT
13	TRBV7-8	.	TRBJ1-5	.	CASSPTGNQPQHF	TGTGCCAGCAGCCCGACAGGCAATCAGCCCCAGCATTTT
11	TRBV15	.	TRBJ1-4	.	CATSRNEKLFF	TGTGCCACCAGCAGAAATGAAAAACTGTTTTTT
14	TRBV5-4	once	TRBJ1-4	.	CASSPGGRDEKLFF	TGTGCCAGCAGCCCTGGGGGGAGAGATGAAAAACTGTTTTTT
15	TRBV5-6	.	TRBJ1-1	.	CASSLVFPQRTEAFF	TGTGCCAGCAGCTTGGTTTTTCCTCAACGCACTGAAGCTTTCTTT
16	TRBV6-4	.	TRBJ2-6	.	CASSANWGSGANVLTF	TGTGCCAGCAGTGCGAACTGGGGGTCTGGGGCCAACGTCCTGACTTTC
13	TRBV6-5	once	TRBJ1-6	.	CASSYRWSSPLHF	TGTGCCAGCAGTTACAGGTGGAGTTCACCCCTCCACTTT
15	TRBV7-8	.	TRBJ1-1	.	CASSVGGGAGTEAFF	TGTGCCAGCAGCGTCGGCGGGGGCGCGGGGACTGAAGCTTTCTTT
13	TRBV19	.	TRBJ1-5	.	CASMGAGNQPQHF	TGTGCCAGTATGGGGGCAGGCAATCAGCCCCAGCATTTT
16	TRBV9	once	TRBJ2-5	.	CASSTWTSRLQETQYF	TGTGCCAGCAGCACTTGGACATCCAGACTACAAGAGACCCAGTACTTC
13	TRBV7-9	.	TRBJ2-7	TRBD1	CASSIQGWYEQYF	TGTGCCAGCAGCATACAGGGGTGGTACGAGCAGTACTTC
13	TRBV10-2	.	TRBJ1-5	.	CASGVVPNQPQHF	TGCGCCAGCGGAGTGGTCCCCAATCAGCCCCAGCATTTT
15	TRBV25-1	few	TRBJ1-2	TRBD1	CASSGPGQGLYGYTF	TGTGCCAGCAGTGGCCCGGGACAGGGGCTATATGGCTACACCTTC
15	TRBV6-1	.	TRBJ1-5	.	CASSEARGLNQPQHF	TGTGCCAGCAGTGAAGCTAGGGGACTCAATCAGCCCCAGCATTTT
18	TRBV4-1	.	TRBJ2-7	TRBD2	CASSQASRGRLAGAEQYF	TGCGCCAGCAGCCAAGCGAGCAGGGGGAGACTAGCGGGGGCCGAGCAGTACTTC
14	TRBV3-1/TRBV3-2	.	TRBJ1-1	TRBD1	CASSRGTGVGEAFF	TGTGCCAGCAGCCGAGGGACAGGGGTCGGTGAAGCTTTCTTT
15	TRBV28	.	TRBJ1-1	TRBD1	CASSPRQGAGTEAFF	TGTGCCAGCAGTCCGAGACAGGGGGCAGGGACTGAAGCTTTCTTT
15	TRBV4-1	.	TRBJ1-5	.	CASSQDRTAGQPQHF	TGCGCCAGCAGCCAAGATAGGACAGCAGGACAGCCCCAGCATTTT
14	TRBV5-1	.	TRBJ2-1	TRBD2	CASSLVAGNNEQFF	TGCGCCAGCAGCTTGGTAGCGGGAAACAATGAGCAGTTCTTC
11	TRBV14	once	TRBJ2-1	.	CASSLSNEQFF	TGTGCCAGCAGCCTCAGCAATGAGCAGTTCTTC
14	TRBV5-1	.	TRBJ2-1	.	CASSLRQGGNEQFF	TGCGCCAGCAGCTTGAGGCAGGGGGGCAATGAGCAGTTCTTC
16	TRBV5-5	.	TRBJ2-3	TRBD2	CASSLTSGGSTDTQYF	TGTGCCAGCAGCTTGACTAGCGGGGGCAGCACAGATACGCAGTATTTT
13	TRBV3-1/TRBV3-2	.	TRBJ2-3	.	CASSYRDPVSQYF	TGTGCCAGCAGCTACCGGGACCCCGTCTCGCAGTATTTT
17	TRBV12-1	.	TRBJ1-6	.	CASSFPPLGSANSPLHF	TGTGCCAGCAGCTTCCCGCCGCTGGGTTCGGCGAATTCACCCCTCCACTTT
14	TRBV6-5	.	TRBJ1-1	TRBD1	CASARQGRNTEAFF	TGTGCCAGCGCACGACAGGGACGGAACACTGAAGCTTTCTTT
15	TRBV3-1/TRBV3-2	.	TRBJ2-3	TRBD2	CASSQVTSGLDTQYF	TGTGCCAGCAGCCAAGTTACTAGCGGATTAGATACGCAGTATTTT
16	TRBV5-5	.	TRBJ1-2	TRBD1	CASSTGDRGSLYGYTF	TGTGCCAGCAGCACGGGGGACAGGGGGTCGTTATATGGCTACACCTTC
14	TRBV11-2	.	TRBJ1-6	.	CASSSGQQNSPLHF	TGTGCCAGCAGCTCCGGACAGCAAAATTCACCCCTCCACTTT
14	TRBV30	.	TRBJ1-1	.	CAWSVPGLNTEAFF	TGTGCCTGGAGTGTACCGGGGCTGAACACTGAAGCTTTCTTT
14	TRBV29-1	.	TRBJ2-5	.	CSVEDPSGQETQYF	TGCAGCGTTGAAGACCCGTCGGGGCAAGAGACCCAGTACTTC
14	TRBV6-1	.	TRBJ1-3	.	CASSQLDPGNTIYF	TGTGCCAGCAGTCAACTAGACCCCGGAAACACCATATATTTT
14	TRBV6-5	.	TRBJ2-3	.	CASRSGGATDTQYF	TGTGCCAGCAGGAGTGGGGGGGCAACAGATACGCAGTATTTT
15	TRBV27	once	TRBJ1-1	.	CASSLMGGMNTEAFF	TGTGCCAGCAGTTTAATGGGGGGAATGAACACTGAAGCTTTCTTT